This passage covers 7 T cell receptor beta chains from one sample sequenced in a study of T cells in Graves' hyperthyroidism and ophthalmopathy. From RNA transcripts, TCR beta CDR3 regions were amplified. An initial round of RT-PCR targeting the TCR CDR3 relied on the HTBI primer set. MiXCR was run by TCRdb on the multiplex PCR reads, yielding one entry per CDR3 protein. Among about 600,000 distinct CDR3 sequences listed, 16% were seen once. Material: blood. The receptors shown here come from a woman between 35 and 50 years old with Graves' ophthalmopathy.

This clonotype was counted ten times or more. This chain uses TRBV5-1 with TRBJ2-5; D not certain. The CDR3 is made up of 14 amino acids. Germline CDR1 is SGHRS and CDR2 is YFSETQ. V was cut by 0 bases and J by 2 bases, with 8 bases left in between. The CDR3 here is CASSLGDTQETQYF. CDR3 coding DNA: TGCGCCAGCAGCTTGGGAGACACTCAAGAGACCCAGTACTTC.

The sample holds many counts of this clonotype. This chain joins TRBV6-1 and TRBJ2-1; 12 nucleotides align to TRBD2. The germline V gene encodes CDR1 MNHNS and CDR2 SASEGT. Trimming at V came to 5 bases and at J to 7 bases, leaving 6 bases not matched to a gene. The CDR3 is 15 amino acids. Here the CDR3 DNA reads TGTGCCAGCAGTCTAGCGGGAGGGCCAATGAATGAGCAGTTCTTC. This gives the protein CASSLAGGPMNEQFF.

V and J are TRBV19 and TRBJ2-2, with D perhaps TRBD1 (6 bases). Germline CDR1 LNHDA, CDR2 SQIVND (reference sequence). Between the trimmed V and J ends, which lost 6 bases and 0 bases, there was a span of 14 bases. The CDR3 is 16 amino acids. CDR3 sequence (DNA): TGTGCCAGTAGAGAGACCGGGACAACGAACACCGGGGAGCTGTTTTTT. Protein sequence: CASRETGTTNTGELFF.

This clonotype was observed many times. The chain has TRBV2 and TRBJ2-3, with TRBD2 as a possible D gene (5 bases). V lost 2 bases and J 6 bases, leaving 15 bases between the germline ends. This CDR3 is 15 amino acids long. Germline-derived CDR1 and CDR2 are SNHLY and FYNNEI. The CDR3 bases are TGTGCCAGCAGTGAATCGGGATTGGGCCTTGATACGCAGTATTTT. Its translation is CASSESGLGLDTQYF.

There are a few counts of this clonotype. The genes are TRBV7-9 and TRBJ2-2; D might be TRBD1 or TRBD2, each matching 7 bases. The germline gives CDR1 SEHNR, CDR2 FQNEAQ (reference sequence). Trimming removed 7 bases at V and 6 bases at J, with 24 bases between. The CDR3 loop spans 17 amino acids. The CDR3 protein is CASKRGRSYREAGELFF. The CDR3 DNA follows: TGTGCCAGCAAGAGGGGGCGCTCCTACCGGGAGGCCGGGGAGCTGTTTTTT.

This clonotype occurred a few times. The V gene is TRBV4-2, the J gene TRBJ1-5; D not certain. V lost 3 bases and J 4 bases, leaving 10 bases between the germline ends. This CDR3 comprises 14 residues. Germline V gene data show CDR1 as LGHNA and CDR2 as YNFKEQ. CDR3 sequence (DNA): TGTGCCAGCAGCCAGCCGGGCTCGAATCAGCCCCAGCATTTT. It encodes CASSQPGSNQPQHF.

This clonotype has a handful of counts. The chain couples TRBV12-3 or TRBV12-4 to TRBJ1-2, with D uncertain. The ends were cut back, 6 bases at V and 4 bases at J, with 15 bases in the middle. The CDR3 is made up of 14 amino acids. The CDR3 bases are TGTGCCAGCAGCCAAACTACGGGAACCTATGGCTACACCTTC. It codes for CASSQTTGTYGYTF.